Shown below are 17 T cell receptor beta chains from a single sample sequenced in a study of somatic mutations in cytotoxic T cells in rheumatoid arthritis. Only in-frame clones appear in the TCRdb table, and some are missing; sequencing was by immunoSEQ multiplex PCR. The profile shows some 17,000 clones, about four fifths of them singletons. The sequenced sample consisted of CD8+ T cells sorted from blood. The receptor source for this set is an adult with rheumatoid arthritis.

The V and J genes are TRBV27 and TRBJ2-7; 10 positions agree with TRBD1. V shed 5 bases, J shed 2 bases, and the junction held 12 bases outside the gene matches. This CDR3 spans 17 amino acids. Germline CDR1 is MNHEY and CDR2 is SMNVEV (reference sequence). CDR3 protein: CASSLTLGTGVAYEQYF. In DNA, the CDR3 is TGTGCCAGCAGTCTAACTCTTGGGACAGGGGTTGCCTACGAGCAGTACTTC.

This clone is classed as medium-sized. This chain joins TRBV5-4 and TRBJ1-2; a weak D match, TRBD1 (5 bases). The V end lost 4 bases, the J end lost 7 bases, and 17 bases lay between the germline ends. The CDR3 is made up of 14 amino acids. CDR1 and CDR2 from the germline V gene are SGHNT and YYREEE (reference sequence). CDR3 in DNA: TGTGCCAGCAGCACCGAGGCAGCAGGGTCTGGCTACACCTTC. It translates to CASSTEAAGSGYTF.

Within the sample, this clone is large. The junction shows a germline mismatch at one end, possibly a read error. This sequence joins TRBV10-2 and TRBJ2-2; TRBD2 matches at 7 bases. This CDR3 has 16 amino acids. Per germline, CDR1 WSHSY and CDR2 SAAADI. Written as DNA, the CDR3 is TGCGCCAGCAGTGAGTCGGGGGGGTTTAACAACGGGGAGCTGTTTTTT. This sequence encodes CASSESGGFNNGELFF.

The chain couples TRBV4-1 to TRBJ1-4, with a possible D match to TRBD1 (6 bases). The CDR3 extends over 15 amino acids. Per germline, CDR1 MGHRA and CDR2 YSYEKL. Trimming took off 3 bases at V and 5 bases at J, with 13 bases between the two ends. This CDR3 is CASSQVTGTNEKLFF. DNA for the CDR3: TGCGCCAGCAGCCAGGTAACAGGGACGAATGAAAAACTGTTTTTT.

The V and J genes are TRBV5-1 and TRBJ1-2; a weak D match, TRBD1 (6 bases). V lost 0 bases and J lost 7, with 7 bases in between. The CDR3 has 12 amino acids. Germline-derived CDR1 and CDR2 are SGHRS and YFSETQ. The CDR3 spells CASSLGDTGYTF. The CDR3 DNA follows: TGCGCCAGCAGCTTGGGGGACACTGGCTACACCTTC.

The chain uses TRBV19 and TRBJ1-1; D not certain. V lost 4 bases, J lost 7 bases, and 7 bases lay in between. This CDR3 region has 11 residues. Germline loops: CDR1 LNHDA, CDR2 SQIVND (reference sequence). CDR3 protein: CASSTLYEAFF. The CDR3 bases are TGTGCCAGTAGTACCTTGTATGAAGCTTTCTTT.

The chain combines TRBV27 with TRBJ1-6; 7 bases agree with TRBD1. Unmatched junction bases numbered 11, after V lost 6 bases and J lost 9 bases. The CDR3 has 15 amino acids. Germline V CDR1 and CDR2: MNHEY, SMNVEV (reference sequence). CDR3 bases: TGTGCCAGCAGCTTGGTTAAAAGGGGGCGTTCACCCCTCCACTTT. Its protein product is CASSLVKRGRSPLHF.

The chain couples TRBV30 to TRBJ1-6; the D is unclear. Looked up from germline, CDR1 is GTSNPN and CDR2 is SVGIG (reference sequence). The CDR3 has 18 amino acids. V was clipped by 2 bases and J by 0 bases, with 17 bases between them. The CDR3, as DNA: TGTGCCTGGAGTTATGGAACCACATCGAGCTCCTATAATTCACCCCTCCACTTT. Translating it yields CAWSYGTTSSSYNSPLHF. Together with reference TRBV30 and TRBJ1-6, the CDR3 gives the full variable domain: SQTIHQWPATLVQPVGSPLSLECTVEGTSNPNLYWYRQAAGRGLQLLFYSVGIGQISSEVPQNLSASRPQDRQFILSSKKLLLSDSGFYLCAWSYGTTSSSYNSPLHFGNGTRLTVT.

The chain recombines TRBV9 with TRBJ2-3; 9 bases line up with TRBD1. J was trimmed by 2 bases and V by 3 bases; bases with no gene match: 7. Germline-derived CDR1 and CDR2 are SGDLS and YYNGEE. The CDR3 spans 16 residues. The CDR3 spells CASSEPQGASTDTQYF. CDR3 nucleotide sequence: TGTGCCAGCAGCGAACCACAGGGGGCTTCCACAGATACGCAGTATTTT.

The V gene is TRBV18, the J gene TRBJ1-6; D gene ambiguous. CDR3 length: 18 residues. Germline CDR1 and CDR2: KGHSH and LQKENI. Trimming shortened V by 2 bases and J by 2 bases, and 16 bases separated the two germline ends. The CDR3 sequence is CASSPGLRVGAYNSPLHF. For the CDR3, the DNA is TGTGCCAGCTCACCAGGTTTGAGGGTCGGCGCCTATAATTCACCCCTCCACTTT.

The rearrangement links TRBV27 to TRBJ1-6; 7 bases align to TRBD1. Germline V gene sequence: CDR1 MNHEY, CDR2 SMNVEV (reference sequence). This CDR3 has 15 residues. Trimming removed 5 bases from V and 9 bases from J; junction bases left unmatched: 10. The CDR3 region is CASSPKEQGISPLHF. The CDR3 DNA is TGTGCCAGCAGTCCAAAAGAACAGGGGATTTCACCCCTCCACTTT.

The chain links TRBV6-5 to TRBJ1-1; TRBD1 is a possible D gene (5 bases). The CDR3 totals 14 residues. V was shortened by 2 bases and J by 6 bases, with 13 bases between the two germline ends. The germline gives CDR1 MNHEY, CDR2 SVGAGI. CDR3 protein: CASSYGGVSAEAFF. DNA for the CDR3: TGTGCCAGCAGTTACGGGGGGGTTAGCGCTGAAGCTTTCTTT.

The J gene is TRBJ2-1, the V gene TRBV27; the D gene could be TRBD1 or TRBD2 (7 bases each). This CDR3 region has 15 residues. Germline V CDR1 and CDR2: MNHEY, SMNVEV (reference sequence). Trimming removed 0 bases at V and 9 bases at J, with 15 bases between. The CDR3: CASSLSQGGYGEQFF. CDR3 sequence (DNA): TGTGCCAGCAGTTTATCCCAGGGGGGGTATGGTGAGCAGTTCTTC.

This rearrangement joins TRBV6-5 to TRBJ2-2; 10 bases are shared with TRBD1. CDR3 size: 15 residues. Losses at the gene ends were 5 bases for V and 7 bases for J; bases not matched to a gene: 7. Looked up from germline, CDR1 is MNHEY and CDR2 is SVGAGI. The CDR3 here is CASSRDRGFVGELFF. The CDR3 region has the DNA TGTGCCAGCAGTCGGGACAGGGGCTTCGTCGGGGAGCTGTTTTTT.

In its sample, this clone ranks as medium-sized. The rearrangement joins TRBV6-5 to TRBJ1-6; 11 positions match TRBD1. Losses at the gene ends were 2 bases for V and 12 bases for J; bases not matched to a gene: 6. The CDR3 is made up of 15 amino acids. Germline V lookup: CDR1 MNHEY, CDR2 SVGAGI. The CDR3 loop is CASSYRGQGAEPLHF. In DNA form, the CDR3 reads TGTGCCAGCAGTTACCGAGGACAGGGGGCAGAACCCCTCCACTTT.

CDR3 protein: CASSIPRTGFKNTEAFF. The CDR3 coding sequence is TGTGCCAGTAGTATACCCCGGACAGGGTTTAAGAACACTGAAGCTTTCTTT. This chain uses TRBV19 with TRBJ1-1, with 8 bases matching TRBD1. Germline CDR1 is LNHDA and CDR2 is SQIVND (reference sequence). V lost 2 bases, J lost 1 base, and 9 bases stayed unmatched. This CDR3 has 17 residues.

The rearrangement joins TRBV7-9 to TRBJ1-3; D not certain. Germline values: CDR1 SEHNR, CDR2 FQNEAQ (reference sequence). V was pared by 6 bases and J by 12 bases, with 18 bases between. The CDR3 has 13 residues. CDR3 coding DNA: TGTGCCAGCAGACTGGACGCATCAACGGACATATATTTT. It is translated as CASRLDASTDIYF.